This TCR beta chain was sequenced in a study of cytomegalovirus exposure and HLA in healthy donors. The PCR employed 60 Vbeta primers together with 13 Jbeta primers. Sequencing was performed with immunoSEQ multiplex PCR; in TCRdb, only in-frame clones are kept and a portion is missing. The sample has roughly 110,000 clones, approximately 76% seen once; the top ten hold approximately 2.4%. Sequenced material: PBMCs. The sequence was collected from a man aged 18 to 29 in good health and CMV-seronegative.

The CDR3 is CAITSGGVSTGELFF. The DNA of the CDR3 is TGTGCCATCACCTCCGGAGGGGTTTCGACCGGGGAGCTGTTTTTT. The genes are TRBV10-3 and TRBJ2-2, with D possibly TRBD2 on 6 matching bases. Trimming removed 7 bases at V and 5 bases at J, with 17 bases between. The germline CDR1 and CDR2 sequences are ENHRY and SYGVKD. This CDR3 is built from 15 residues.